Shown below are 14 T cell receptor beta chains from a single sample sequenced in a study of post-analysis software for immune sequencing data. TCR beta libraries were prepared from cDNA with unique molecular identifiers. Using its own MiXCR run on the PCR reads, TCRdb lists one record per CDR3 protein. Among about 160,000 distinct CDR3 sequences listed, roughly 35% were seen once. Sequenced here: blood, sampled after autologous hematopoietic stem cell transplantation. All receptors come from a girl aged 5-17 years with multiple sclerosis.

The genes are TRBV6-5 and TRBJ1-2; 10 positions agree with TRBD1. The CDR3 extends over 16 amino acids. Germline V gene sequence: CDR1 MNHEY, CDR2 SVGAGI. Trimming took 4 bases from V and 4 from J; bases not matched to a gene: 9. The CDR3 DNA sequence: TGTGCCAGCAGTTTGACAGGGGGCTCGGGTGTCTATGGCTACACCTTC. Translated: CASSLTGGSGVYGYTF.

The V gene is TRBV7-2, the J gene TRBJ2-7; D perhaps matches TRBD1 (6 bases). The CDR3 has 12 residues. CDR1 SGHTA and CDR2 FQGNSA come from the germline V gene. V lost 1 base, J lost 10 bases, and 11 bases lay in between. Written as DNA, the CDR3 is TGTGCCAGCAGCTTAGGTGGACAGTTACAGTACTTC. Protein sequence: CASSLGGQLQYF.

The chain employs TRBV27 and TRBJ2-5; D call uncertain. The closer fit of TRBJ2-7 to the DNA end suggests the J call may be wrong. This CDR3 has 11 amino acids. Per germline, CDR1 MNHEY and CDR2 SMNVEV (reference sequence). CDR3 coding DNA: TGTGCCAGCAATAACAGCTACGAGCAGTACTTC. This gives the protein CASNNSYEQYF.

This clonotype was found many times. The chain uses TRBV7-9 and TRBJ2-1; 10 bases fit TRBD2. J gave up 3 bases and V 5 bases, and 7 bases lay outside the gene matches. Per the germline V gene, CDR1 is SEHNR and CDR2 is FQNEAQ (reference sequence). CDR3 length equals 16 residues. The CDR3 DNA sequence: TGTGCCAGCAGCCAACGGACTAGCGGCATCTACAATGAGCAGTTCTTC. Its protein is CASSQRTSGIYNEQFF.

This clonotype was seen once. The junction differs from germline at one of its ends, possibly a read error. J is TRBJ2-4 and V is TRBV14, with D unclear. The J call is uncertain, as TRBJ2-7 better fits the DNA end. The CDR3 consists of 13 residues. Germline CDR1 SGHDN, CDR2 FVKESK. The CDR3 is CTSSQALRYEQYF. The CDR3 region has the DNA TGTACCAGCAGCCAAGCGTTACGGTACGAGCAGTACTTC.

In its sample, this clonotype was seen a few times. This rearrangement joins TRBV20-1 to TRBJ2-5; perhaps TRBD2 as D (5 bases). Trimming cost V 6 bases and J 2 bases, with 13 bases left between them. Germline CDR1 and CDR2: DFQATT and SNEGSKA (reference sequence). This CDR3 contains 13 residues. The CDR3 DNA follows: TGCAGTGCGCCTCCCTCGGGACAAGAGACCCAGTACTTC. This encodes CSAPPSGQETQYF.

This clonotype was recorded at least ten times. V gene TRBV5-1 combines with J gene TRBJ2-5; D is perhaps TRBD2 (5 bases). V lost 1 base and J 4 bases, leaving 11 bases between the germline ends. Germline-derived CDR1 and CDR2 are SGHRS and YFSETQ. The CDR3 runs 14 residues. The CDR3 DNA reads as TGCGCCAGCAGCTTGCGGGGAATTAGAGAGACCCAGTACTTC. It is translated as CASSLRGIRETQYF. Looking up the rest from reference TRBV5-1 and TRBJ2-5 gives the full variable domain: KAGVTQTPRYLIKTRGQQVTLSCSPISGHRSVSWYQQTPGQGLQFLFEYFSETQRNKGNFPGRFSGRQFSNSRSEMNVSTLELGDSALYLCASSLRGIRETQYFGPGTRLLVL.

This clonotype has more than one count but fewer than ten. The rearrangement joins TRBV5-1 to TRBJ2-5, with 7 bases fitting TRBD1. V lost 0 bases and J lost 1; bases outside the gene matches: 6. Germline loops: CDR1 SGHRS, CDR2 YFSETQ. There are 16 residues in the CDR3. CDR3 bases: TGCGCCAGCAGCTTGGCAATAGACAGGGCCCAAGAGACCCAGTACTTC. Amino acids: CASSLAIDRAQETQYF. The full variable domain, in which reference TRBV5-1 and TRBJ2-5 provide the parts outside the CDR3, is KAGVTQTPRYLIKTRGQQVTLSCSPISGHRSVSWYQQTPGQGLQFLFEYFSETQRNKGNFPGRFSGRQFSNSRSEMNVSTLELGDSALYLCASSLAIDRAQETQYFGPGTRLLVL.

The rearrangement joins TRBV7-2 to TRBJ2-3, with unresolved D. V was cut by 4 bases and J by 0 bases, with 8 bases left in between. This CDR3 spans 14 amino acids. Germline-derived CDR1 and CDR2 are SGHTA and FQGNSA. CDR3 loop: CASSWKISTDTQYF. CDR3 coding DNA: TGTGCCAGCAGCTGGAAAATTAGCACAGATACGCAGTATTTT.

This clonotype has just one count. This CDR3 is missing its conserved last phenylalanine or tryptophan, likely due to a read error. The chain recombines TRBV29-1 with TRBJ2-3; D not certain. Between the trimmed V and J ends, which lost 2 bases and 8 bases, there was a span of 14 bases. The CDR3 is made up of 13 amino acids. Per germline, CDR1 SQVTM and CDR2 ANQGSEA. The CDR3 nucleotides are TGCAGCGTTGAAATTTCCAGAGTGGGTACGCAGTATTGT. It is translated as CSVEISRVGTQYC.

The table lists this clonotype with a few counts. The chain recombines TRBV6-5 with TRBJ1-5, with D unresolved. CDR3 length equals 14 residues. Germline V gene lookup returns CDR1 MNHEY and CDR2 SVGAGI. V dropped 6 bases and J dropped 9 bases, with 18 bases sitting between them. In DNA form, the CDR3 reads TGTGCCAGCAGACCCCTTGTGGGCGTGTGGCCCCAGCATTTT. This encodes CASRPLVGVWPQHF.

This sequence joins TRBV7-6 and TRBJ2-7, with 10 bases fitting TRBD2. This CDR3 region has 16 residues. From germline, CDR1 is SGHVS and CDR2 FNYEAQ. V gave up 3 bases and J gave up 3 bases; unmatched junction bases: 8. The DNA of the CDR3 is TGTGCCAGCAGCTTGACCACTAGCGGGGCTTTCTACGAGCAGTACTTC. It is translated as CASSLTTSGAFYEQYF.

In its sample, this clonotype was seen many times. The chain recombines TRBV20-1 with TRBJ2-1; D gene ambiguous. Germline V gene data show CDR1 as DFQATT and CDR2 as SNEGSKA (reference sequence). The V and J ends lost 2 bases and 5 bases respectively, with 19 bases between them. This CDR3 contains 16 residues. The CDR3 nucleotides read TGCAGTGCTAGATCCCTTTCCCCCGTTGTCGACAATGAGCAGTTCTTC. Its protein product is CSARSLSPVVDNEQFF.

The gene calls are TRBV20-1 and TRBJ2-5; no firm D call. The end of the DNA fits TRBJ2-7 better, so the J call may be wrong. Looked up from germline, CDR1 is DFQATT and CDR2 is SNEGSKA (reference sequence). The CDR3 totals 12 residues. The CDR3 here is CSAPLGAYEQYF. CDR3 DNA: TGCAGTGCACCACTTGGGGCCTACGAGCAGTACTTC.